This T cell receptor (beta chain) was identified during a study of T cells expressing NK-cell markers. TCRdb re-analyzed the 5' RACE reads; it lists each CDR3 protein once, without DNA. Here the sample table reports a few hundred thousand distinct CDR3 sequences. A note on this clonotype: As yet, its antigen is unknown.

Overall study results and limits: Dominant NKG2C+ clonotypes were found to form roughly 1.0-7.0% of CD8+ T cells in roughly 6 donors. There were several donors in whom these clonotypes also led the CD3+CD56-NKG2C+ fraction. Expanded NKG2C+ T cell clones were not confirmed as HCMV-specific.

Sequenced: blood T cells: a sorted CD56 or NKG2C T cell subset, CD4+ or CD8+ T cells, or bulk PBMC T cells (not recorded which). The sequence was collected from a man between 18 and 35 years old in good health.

CDR3 sequence: CASSRKRGEQYF. The J gene is TRBJ2-7, the V gene TRBV3-1; lacking DNA, the TRBD2 call made by TCRdb goes unchecked. CDR1 and CDR2 from the germline V gene are LGHDT and YNNKEL (reference sequence). CDR3 length equals 12 residues.